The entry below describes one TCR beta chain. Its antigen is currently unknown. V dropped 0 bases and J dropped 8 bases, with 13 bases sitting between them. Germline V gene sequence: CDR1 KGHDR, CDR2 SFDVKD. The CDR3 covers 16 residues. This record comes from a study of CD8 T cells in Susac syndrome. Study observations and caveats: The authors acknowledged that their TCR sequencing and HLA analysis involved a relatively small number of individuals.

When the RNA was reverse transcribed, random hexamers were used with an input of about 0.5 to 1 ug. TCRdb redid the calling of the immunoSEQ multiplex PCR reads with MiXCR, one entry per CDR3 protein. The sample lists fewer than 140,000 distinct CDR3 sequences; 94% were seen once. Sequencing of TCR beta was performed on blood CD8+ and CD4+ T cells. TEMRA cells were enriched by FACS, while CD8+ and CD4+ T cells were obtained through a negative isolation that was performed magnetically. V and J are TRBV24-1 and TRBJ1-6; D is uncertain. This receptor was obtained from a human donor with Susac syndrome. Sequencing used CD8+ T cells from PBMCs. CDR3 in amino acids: CATSDLVDRRDSPLHF. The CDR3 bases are TGTGCCACCAGTGATTTGGTAGATCGTCGTGATTCACCCCTCCACTTT.